This note documents a single T cell receptor beta chain sequence. The target of this receptor is not known. Nothing much larger sits one base from this clone, and base qualities are not available. The donors were a few dozen Caucasian individuals from Russia, aged roughly 6 to 100 years, who were systemically healthy. Roughly 9.5 milliliters of peripheral blood were drawn from each donor into EDTA-treated Vacutainer tubes. PBMCs were isolated by Ficoll-Paque density-gradient centrifugation, with at least 7 million obtained per sample. Trizol reagent was used to extract total RNA from the PBMCs, yielding at least 5 micrograms per sample. For every donor, flow cytometry on a PBMC aliquot measured the percentage of naive CD45RAhigh/CD27high T cells. The library was built by means of 5' RACE. Sequencer: Illumina HiSeq 2500. A second PCR of about 6 to 12 cycles was run with a J-beta primer mix and a sample-barcoded 5' primer. Each TCR beta cDNA molecule received a unique molecular identifier from a template-switch 5' adaptor carrying 12 random nucleotides. At least 3 million CDR3-containing paired-end reads were obtained from each sample. First-strand cDNA synthesis was performed from all RNA using the Mint cDNA synthesis kit, with priming by a TRBC-specific oligonucleotide. Following uracil-DNA glycosylase treatment, all cDNA underwent a first 18-cycle PCR with the universal primers M1SS and BC2_uni_R. The original methods were these. Each sample was normalized by randomly selecting 1 million high-quality reads, each carrying a distinct molecular identifier. Reads sharing molecular identifiers were discarded rather than binned into consensus sequences. CDR3 identification, clonotype clustering and error correction used MiTCR with a Q25 quality threshold and the strictest error-elimination algorithm. Lower-bound total TCR beta diversity was estimated with a nonparametric unseen species model using Euler transformation. TCRdb reanalyzed the raw reads on its own, using fastp at Q25 for trimming and MiXCR for clone calling, and kept in-frame beta chains. Merged by CDR3 protein, the rows form single entries marked with the most common genes and DNA. For this entry, the V and J calls and clone size follow TCRdb and not the study's own pipeline. Here the sample has some 850,000 distinct CDR3 sequences; roughly 25% occur a single time. In total, the top ten clones hold around 2.9% of the sample.

The sample comes from a study of blood T cells in healthy people across ages (dated by TCRdb to about 2015). Broadly, across the study: In model experiments, roughly one uniquely barcoded TCR beta cDNA molecule per two T cells was captured by template switching. Four age groups were formed from the donors: young (average approximately 16 years), middle-aged (approximately 40), aged (approximately 60) and long-lived (less than 85). The study measured age-related changes in TCR beta repertoire diversity using deep sequencing normalized with unique cDNA molecular identifiers. Using the same blood draw, the study looked at two additional independent replicas of 1 million unique cDNA reads for two donors, one aged 18 to 30 and the other aged 80 or older.

Broader findings and caveats from the paper: There was a strong correlation between observed TCR beta diversity and the percentage of naive T cells measured by flow cytometry. Bulk unsorted PBMC profiling prevented conclusive comparison of naive and antigen-experienced compartments. Compared with the aged group, more naive CD4+ T cells, fewer expanded clones and increased TCR diversity were shown by the long-lived group, suggesting age selection. Estimates of total diversity based on one million sequenced T cells were considered lower bounds and underestimates. The CMV infection status of donors was not known, potentially confounding age-related changes in expanded clonotypes. Observed TCR beta diversity per million T cells fell roughly linearly with age, and a significant reduction was already apparent by age about 43.

These data were likewise used in another study, on T cells of mothers and their children. The other study reports the following: Nine systemically healthy Caucasian individuals, comprising three mothers and their six children, were included as donors. cDNA synthesis used all of the extracted RNA, with roughly 1.6 ug of RNA in each 15 ul reaction. Sample barcodes and 2-4 random nucleotides were added via the M1S primer in the second PCR. Over 8 million TCR beta CDR3 reads came from each mother, compared with approximately 2.8 million reads from each child. Thymic selection shapes the output of TCR recombination in a similar way in related and unrelated pairs, and inherited differences have a minor effect. Normalized repertoire overlap was always found to be slightly, but never significantly, higher in related mother-child pairs than in unrelated mother-child pairs. Persistent microchimeric T cell clones were not detected, at a sensitivity of about 100 clones per million clonotypes. The study used deep NGS to compare TCR beta repertoires of mothers and children, seeking features distinguishing related mother-child pairs from unrelated individuals. On average, the children were roughly 12 +/- 4 years old, while the mothers were around 40 +/- 4 years old. After adapter ligation was performed with NEBNext reagents, the libraries were sequenced on an Illumina HiSeq 2000 with 100+100 nt paired-end reads. To prevent cross-contamination, the mother and child libraries were prepared one month apart and sequenced in separate runs. For each donor, somewhere between 500,000 and 2,000,000 distinct TCR beta clonotypes were identified. Naive TCR beta clonotypes were estimated from low-frequency clonotypes matched to each donor's FACS-determined naive share, without sorting.

The sequenced sample consisted of blood. The clonotype comes from a boy aged 5-17 years in good health.

The CDR3 protein: CASSLVVFRLAGGDEQFF. Read as DNA, the sequence is TGTGCCAGCAGCTTAGTGGTCTTTAGACTAGCGGGGGGCGATGAGCAGTTCTTC. Recombination joined TRBV7-2 with TRBJ2-5; TRBD2 agrees with 13 junctional bases. The J call is doubtful: the DNA matches TRBJ2-1 better. From cysteine to phenylalanine, the CDR3 is 18 amino acids long. CDR3 DNA is the only sequence kept; it has 54 bases, read in frame from the first base. CDR1 SGHTA and CDR2 FQGNSA were looked up in the germline V gene.